This TCR beta chain was sequenced for a study of T cells in Graves' hyperthyroidism and ophthalmopathy. From RNA transcripts, TCR beta CDR3 regions were amplified. Researchers ran a first-round RT-PCR on the TCR CDR3 using the HTBI primer set. TCRdb re-analysed the multiplex PCR reads in MiXCR, keeping a single row per CDR3 protein. This table holds 700,000 to 850,000 distinct CDR3 sequences, just over 35% found once. Patients were aged 18 to 65, had disease duration under 2 months, and had newly diagnosed hyperthyroidism. Together with thyroid ultrasound, orbital computed tomography, serum thyroxine and TRAb, clinical symptoms were used for diagnoses. CDR1 is ENHRY and CDR2 is SYGVKD in the germline V gene. V dropped 2 bases and J dropped 7; count of bases not matched to a gene: 9. The CDR3 consists of 16 residues.

The sample consisted of blood. The genes are TRBV10-3 and TRBJ2-2; 8 nucleotides match TRBD1. The clonotype was recovered from a woman aged 40 to 49 with Graves' hyperthyroidism. In nucleotides, the CDR3 is TGTGCCATCAGTGAGAAAGTGGACAGGGATATCGGGGAGCTGTTTTTT. Amino acids: CAISEKVDRDIGELFF.